The present T cell receptor beta chain was sequenced within a study of T cell repertoires in cytomegalovirus infection. As for the study in general: Recently identified HLA-C-restricted CMV epitopes were among the peptides used. Both CMV infection and a matching HLA type were indicated by public TCR beta signatures. Points from the study as a whole: HLA-C-restricted CMV clonotypes gave the most frequent clonotype in two of eight donors. Adding up the frequency of public TCR beta families identified people who carried CMV plus the relevant HLA.

Only a few counts were recorded for this clonotype. The antigen is undetermined. TCRdb passed the reads through MiXCR, listing each CDR3 protein once. Counted here are fewer than 1,000,000 distinct CDR3 sequences, roughly 30% occurring once; the ten biggest clones make up 13%. Trimming removed 2 bases at V and 2 bases at J, with 11 bases between. The CDR3 is 15 amino acids. The germline V gene has CDR1 MDHEN and CDR2 SYDVKM. The source was cultured CD8+ T cells from PBMCs, collected from culture after CMV antigen stimulation. The chain is built from TRBV28 and TRBJ2-3; D remains ambiguous. This sequence originates from a human donor in good health (CMV status not recorded). Some clones in this sample may be carry-over from other donors' samples. CDR3 residues: CASSLTGPTTDTQYF. The CDR3 nucleotides are TGTGCCAGCAGTTTAACGGGCCCCACCACAGATACGCAGTATTTT.